This T cell receptor beta chain was identified in a study of blood T cell repertoires in COVID-19. As for the study in general: Some COVID-19 samples were acute and others convalescent; all came from the United States, Italy and Spain. The analysed material was cDNA or gDNA that came from T cells, B-cell-depleted T cells, or PBMCs.

Everyone who took part was roughly 18 to 89 years old, and they came from 24 US areas. Between the trimmed V and J ends, which lost 6 bases and 14 bases, there was a span of 14 bases. The CDR3 sequence is 11 residues long. The germline CDR1 and CDR2 sequences are MNHEY and SVGAGI. In the original processing: For nucleated cells, counts were estimated from reference gene primer amplification. Sequencing used immunoSEQ multiplex PCR; TCRdb keeps in-frame clones, though not all of them. That table is the source of V, J and clone size, and D and trimming were worked out from the DNA. The table includes 250,000 or so clones, about 90% detected once.

This TCR was recovered from a woman in her thirties or forties who had been exposed to COVID-19. Material for sequencing was PBMCs or T cells enriched from blood (not recorded which). The chain recombines TRBV6-5 with TRBJ2-1; the D gene is possibly TRBD2 (5 bases). The CDR3: CASRPSGQEFF. As DNA, the CDR3 is TGTGCCAGCAGACCCAGCGGCCAGGAGTTCTTC.